The sample holds a few counts of the clone carrying this T cell receptor beta chain. No antigen is known for it. The treatment is: around 19 received Ad26.COV2.S at low or high dose, single or two shots; 5 received placebo; per-sample allocation not given. Vaccine and placebo recipients were sampled on day 63 after the first injection. An Ad26 vector that expressed Wuhan-strain SARS-CoV-2 spike constituted the vaccine. The repertoire was sequenced with immunoSEQ multiplex PCR; TCRdb's copy has only in-frame clones and lacks some. The data hold about 680,000 clones, with around 92% observed a single time. This entry is derived from a study of Ad26.COV2.S vaccination and SARS-CoV-2 variants. Study results and limitations: It was vaccine recipients, not placebo recipients, who had the higher spike-specific TCR breadth. Whether participants received vaccine or placebo, their non-spike TCR breadth was similar.

CDR1 and CDR2 (germline): MNHEY, SMNVEV (reference sequence). Trimming removed 4 bases from V and 3 bases from J, with 10 bases in between. The CDR3 totals 13 residues. The V and J genes are TRBV27 and TRBJ2-7; D ambiguous. The sequence derives from a person aged 18-65 years who received the Ad26.COV2.S COVID-19 vaccine or a placebo. Sequences were derived from peripheral blood, sampled in a trial of Ad26.COV2.S vaccine versus placebo. The CDR3 bases are TGTGCCAGCAGTTATCAGGCAGGCTACGAGCAGTACTTC. Its translation is CASSYQAGYEQYF.